This T cell receptor (beta chain) was documented in a study of T cell changes during pregnancy in multiple sclerosis. This CDR3 has 14 amino acids. Per the germline V gene, CDR1 is LNHDA and CDR2 is SQIVND (reference sequence). V shed 10 bases and J 6 bases; nucleotides not matched to a gene: 12. The method was immunoSEQ multiplex PCR; TCRdb's version includes in-frame clones alone and lacks a portion of them. This sample has about 100,000 clones, with about nine tenths found just once. Material: peripheral blood, obtained in the third trimester of pregnancy. This clonotype was sampled from a female donor in good health, enrolled as a control in a pregnancy study. The chain uses TRBV19 and TRBJ2-3, with TRBD2 matching 8 bases. CDR3 loop: CATTLAPSGDTQYF. The CDR3 region has the DNA TGTGCCACCACCCTTGCGCCTAGCGGGGATACGCAGTATTTT.